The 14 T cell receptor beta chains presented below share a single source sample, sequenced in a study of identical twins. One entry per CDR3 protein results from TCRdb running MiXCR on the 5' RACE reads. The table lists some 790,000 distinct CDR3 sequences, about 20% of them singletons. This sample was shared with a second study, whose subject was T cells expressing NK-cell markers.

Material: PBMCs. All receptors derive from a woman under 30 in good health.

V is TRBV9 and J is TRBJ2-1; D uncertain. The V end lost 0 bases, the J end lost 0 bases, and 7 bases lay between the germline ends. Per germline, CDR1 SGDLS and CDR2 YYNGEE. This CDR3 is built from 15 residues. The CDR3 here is CASSVEWSSYNEQFF. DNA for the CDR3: TGTGCCAGCAGCGTAGAGTGGAGCTCCTACAATGAGCAGTTCTTC. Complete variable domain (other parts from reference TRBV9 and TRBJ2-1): DSGVTQTPKHLITATGQRVTLRCSPRSGDLSVYWYQQSLDQGLQFLIQYYNGEERAKGNILERFSAQQFPDLHSELNLSSLELGDSALYFCASSVEWSSYNEQFFGPGTRLTVL.

The CDR3 sequence is CASRFGTGSYEQYF. CDR3 sequence (DNA): TGCGCCAGCAGATTCGGGACAGGGTCCTACGAGCAGTACTTC. The chain recombines TRBV5-1 with TRBJ2-7; 9 nucleotides line up with TRBD1. The germline V gene has CDR1 SGHRS and CDR2 YFSETQ. The V gene end was trimmed by 5 bases and the J gene end by 1 base; junction bases not matched to a gene: 4. This CDR3 has 14 amino acids.

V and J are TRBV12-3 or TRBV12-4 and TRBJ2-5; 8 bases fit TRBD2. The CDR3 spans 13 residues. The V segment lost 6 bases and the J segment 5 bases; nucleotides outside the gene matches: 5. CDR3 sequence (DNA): TGTGCCAGCAGGCTGGGACTAGTCGAGACCCAGTACTTC. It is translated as CASRLGLVETQYF.

CDR3 sequence: CSASSLADTEAFF. The DNA of the CDR3 is TGCAGTGCTAGTTCTTTGGCAGACACTGAAGCTTTCTTT. J is TRBJ1-1 and V is TRBV20-1; D is uncertain. Germline assignment: CDR1 DFQATT and CDR2 SNEGSKA (reference sequence). The CDR3 runs to 13 residues. The germline V and J ends were trimmed by 3 bases and 3 bases, with 11 bases remaining between them.

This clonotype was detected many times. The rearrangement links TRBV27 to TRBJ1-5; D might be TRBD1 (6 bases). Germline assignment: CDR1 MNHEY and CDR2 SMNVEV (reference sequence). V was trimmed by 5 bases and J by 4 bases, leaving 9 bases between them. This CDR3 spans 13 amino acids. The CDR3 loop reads CASSRQENQPQHF. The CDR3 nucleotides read TGTGCCAGCAGTAGACAGGAGAATCAGCCCCAGCATTTT.

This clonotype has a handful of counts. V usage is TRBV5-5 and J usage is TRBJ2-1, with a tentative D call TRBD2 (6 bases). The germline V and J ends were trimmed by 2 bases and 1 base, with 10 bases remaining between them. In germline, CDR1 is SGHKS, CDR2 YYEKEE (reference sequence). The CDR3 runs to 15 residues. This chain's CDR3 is CASSFFSGSYNEQFF. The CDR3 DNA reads TGTGCCAGCAGCTTTTTTAGCGGTTCCTACAATGAGCAGTTCTTC.

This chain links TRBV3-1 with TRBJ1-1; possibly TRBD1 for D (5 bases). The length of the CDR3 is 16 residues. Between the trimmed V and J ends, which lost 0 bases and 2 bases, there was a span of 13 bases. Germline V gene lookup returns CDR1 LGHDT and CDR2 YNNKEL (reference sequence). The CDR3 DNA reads TGTGCCAGCAGCCAAGACTTGGGGCAGGGTAACACTGAAGCTTTCTTT. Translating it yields CASSQDLGQGNTEAFF.

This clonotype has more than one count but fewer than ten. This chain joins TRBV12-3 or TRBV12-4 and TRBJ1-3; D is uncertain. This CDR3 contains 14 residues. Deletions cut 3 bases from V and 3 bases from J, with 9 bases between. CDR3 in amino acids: CASSFGVDGNTIYF. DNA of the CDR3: TGTGCCAGCAGTTTTGGGGTAGATGGAAACACCATATATTTT.

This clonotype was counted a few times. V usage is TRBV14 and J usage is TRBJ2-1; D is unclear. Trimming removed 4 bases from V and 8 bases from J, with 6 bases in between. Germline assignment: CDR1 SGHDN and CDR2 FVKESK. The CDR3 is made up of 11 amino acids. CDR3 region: CASSPFDEQFF. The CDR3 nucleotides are TGTGCCAGCAGCCCCTTTGATGAGCAGTTCTTC.

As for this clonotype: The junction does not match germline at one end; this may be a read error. The CDR3 region is CASSFHLDSGASPQF. The CDR3 bases are TGTGCCAGCAGCTTTCATCTTGATAGTGGGGCAAGTCCACAATTT. The V gene is TRBV5-5, the J gene TRBJ2-2; weak D call: TRBD1 (5 bases). The CDR3 runs 15 residues. In germline, CDR1 is SGHKS, CDR2 YYEKEE (reference sequence).

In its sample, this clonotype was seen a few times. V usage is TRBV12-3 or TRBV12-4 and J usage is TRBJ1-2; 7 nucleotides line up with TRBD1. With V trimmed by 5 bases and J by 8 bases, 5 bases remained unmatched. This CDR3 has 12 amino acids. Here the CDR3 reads CASSIGGGGYTF. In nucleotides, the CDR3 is TGTGCCAGCAGTATAGGGGGCGGCGGCTACACCTTC.

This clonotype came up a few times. This CDR3 reads CAISPGLAGAEQFF. Here the CDR3 DNA reads TGTGCCATCAGTCCGGGACTAGCGGGGGCCGAGCAGTTCTTC. The chain uses TRBV10-3 and TRBJ2-1, with TRBD2 identical over 14 bases. The CDR3 sequence is 14 residues long. V lost 5 bases, J lost 10 bases, and 4 bases stayed unmatched. CDR1 is ENHRY and CDR2 is SYGVKD in the germline V gene.

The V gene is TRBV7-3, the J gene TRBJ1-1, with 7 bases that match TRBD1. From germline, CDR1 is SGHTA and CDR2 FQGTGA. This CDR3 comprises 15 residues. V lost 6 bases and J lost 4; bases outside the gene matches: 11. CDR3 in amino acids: CASSPAGTVGTEAFF. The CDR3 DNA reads TGTGCCAGCAGTCCTGCTGGGACAGTCGGCACTGAAGCTTTCTTT.

This CDR3 reads CASTAGSGNNEQFF. DNA of the CDR3: TGTGCCAGCACCGCTGGTAGCGGAAACAATGAGCAGTTCTTC. The J gene is TRBJ2-1, the V gene TRBV9, with D perhaps TRBD2 (6 bases). The CDR3 contains 14 residues. Germline-derived CDR1 and CDR2 are SGDLS and YYNGEE. The V and J ends lost 6 bases and 5 bases respectively, with 15 bases between them.